The 5 T cell receptor beta chains in this list originate from one sample, sequenced in a study of T-cell reconstitution after alpha-beta-depleted transplantation in children. Preparation of the TCRbeta library used unique molecular identifiers. TCRdb recomputed calls from the PCR reads with MiXCR, one row per CDR3 protein. The table records hundreds of thousands of distinct CDR3 sequences, 9.5% to 15% of them present only once. The sequencing used PBMCs from the stem cell graft donor, collected from the stem cell graft. Every receptor here comes from a human donor who donated a stem cell graft to a child with combined immunodeficiency.

This clonotype has more than one count but fewer than ten. J is TRBJ2-7 and V is TRBV7-2; tentative D call: TRBD2 (6 bases). V was pared by 2 bases and J by 7 bases, with 12 bases between. This CDR3 is 13 amino acids long. Germline CDR1 SGHTA, CDR2 FQGNSA. The CDR3 bases are TGTGCCAGCAGCTTAAGGAGCGGGCTTGAGCAGTACTTC. This gives the protein CASSLRSGLEQYF.

The rearrangement uses TRBV6-6 and TRBJ1-2; D is undetermined. Trimming left V 0 bases short and J 6 bases short, with 8 bases between. Germline CDR1 and CDR2: MNHNY and SVGAGI (reference sequence). This CDR3 is built from 13 residues. DNA of the CDR3: TGTGCCAGCAGTTACTCGTTCAGGAATGGCTACACCTTC. The encoded protein is CASSYSFRNGYTF.

The CDR3 sequence: CSARTGQEKLFF. The CDR3 DNA reads as TGCAGTGCTAGGACAGGGCAAGAAAAACTGTTTTTT. The chain is built from TRBV20-1 and TRBJ1-4; 7 bases match TRBD1. The CDR3 loop spans 12 amino acids. Germline CDR1 is DFQATT and CDR2 is SNEGSKA (reference sequence). The V and J ends lost 3 bases and 8 bases, in that order; junction bases with no gene match: 3.

The V gene is TRBV13, the J gene TRBJ1-5; D gene ambiguous. The germline CDR1 and CDR2 sequences are PRHDT and FYEKMQ (reference sequence). Trimming cost V 5 bases and J 0 bases, with 8 bases left between them. CDR3 length: 14 residues. The CDR3 here is CASSQDGSNQPQHF. CDR3 coding DNA: TGTGCCAGCAGCCAAGACGGTAGCAATCAGCCCCAGCATTTT.

This clonotype has at least ten counts. The rearrangement joins TRBV30 to TRBJ2-7; tentative D call: TRBD1 (6 bases). The CDR3 runs to 13 residues. Trimming removed 6 bases from V and 4 bases from J, with 16 bases in between. In germline, CDR1 is GTSNPN, CDR2 SVGIG (reference sequence). In DNA, the CDR3 is TGTGCCTGCTCCAGGGGAAGAGAGTACGAGCAGTACTTC. This translates into CACSRGREYEQYF.